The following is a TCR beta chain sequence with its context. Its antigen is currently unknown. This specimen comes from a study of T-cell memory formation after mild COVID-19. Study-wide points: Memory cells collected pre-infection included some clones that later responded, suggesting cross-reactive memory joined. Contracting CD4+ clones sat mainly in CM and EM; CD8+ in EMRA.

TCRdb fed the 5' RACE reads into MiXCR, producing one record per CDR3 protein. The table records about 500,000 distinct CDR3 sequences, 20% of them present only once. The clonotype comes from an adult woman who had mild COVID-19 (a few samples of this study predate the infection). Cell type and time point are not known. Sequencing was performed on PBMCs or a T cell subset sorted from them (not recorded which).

The CDR3 coding sequence is TGTGCCAGCACTCGGGGGGGGAGCGCTGAAGCTTTCTTT. It codes for CASTRGGSAEAFF. The genes are TRBV6-1 and TRBJ1-1; tentative D call: TRBD1 (5 bases). The CDR3 is 13 amino acids. Germline V gene lookup returns CDR1 MNHNS and CDR2 SASEGT. The ends were cut back, 7 bases at V and 6 bases at J, with 15 bases in the middle.